What follows are 21 T cell receptor beta chains derived from one specimen sequenced in a study of CD4 T cells in relation to SARS-CoV-2 and coronaviruses (dated by TCRdb to the early 2020s). Receptor libraries were prepared by the immunoSEQ multiplex PCR assay. The clones in this table, taken by TCRdb from immuneACCESS, are in-frame only. Not every clone is retained; where verified, under half of the shortfall comes from an unresolved V gene, and the cause of the rest is unknown. Here the sample has tens of thousands of clones; over 75% occur a single time. 14% to 15% of the sample is taken by the ten largest. These receptors have no identified antigens. CD4+ T cells from unexposed donors were collected before the COVID-19 pandemic (2011-2018). Following 10 days of culture, the EasySep CD4+ T cell isolation kit was used to isolate CD4+ T cells. Sequencing used CD4+ T cells from PBMCs, cultured in vitro. The receptors were sampled from a human donor in good health.

This chain uses TRBV6-6 with TRBJ1-3; TRBD1 is a possible D gene (5 bases). V lost 6 bases and J 4 bases, leaving 19 bases between the germline ends. The CDR3 is made up of 16 amino acids. CDR1 is MNHNY, CDR2 SVGAGI, per germline (reference sequence). As DNA, the CDR3 is TGTGCCAGCAGCTCGATTCATTGGGGGGGAGGAAACACCATATATTTT. Its translation is CASSSIHWGGGNTIYF.

V and J are TRBV19 and TRBJ2-7, with a weak D call TRBD1 (6 bases). The CDR3 sequence is 14 residues long. V lost 5 bases, J lost 0 bases, and 11 bases lay in between. Germline loops: CDR1 LNHDA, CDR2 SQIVND (reference sequence). The CDR3 sequence is CASSSRTDSYEQYF. CDR3 bases: TGTGCCAGTAGTTCCCGGACAGACTCCTACGAGCAGTACTTC.

The chain uses TRBV7-2 and TRBJ1-3; D unresolved. The CDR3 has 13 amino acids. Germline lookup yields CDR1 SGHTA and CDR2 FQGNSA. Deletions cut 8 bases from V and 4 bases from J, with 12 bases between. This CDR3 is CASADYHGNTIYF. DNA of the CDR3: TGTGCCAGCGCGGATTACCACGGAAACACCATATATTTT.

The CDR3 region has the DNA TGCACCGTAGTCGGGACCGGAGACATTCAGTACTTC. It encodes CTVVGTGDIQYF. J is TRBJ2-4 and V is TRBV29-1; D may correspond to TRBD1 or TRBD2 (5 bases each). Germline V gene sequence: CDR1 SQVTM, CDR2 ANQGSEA. The CDR3 runs to 12 residues.

This chain links TRBV7-2 with TRBJ2-5; 7 bases agree with TRBD2. Germline V lookup: CDR1 SGHTA, CDR2 FQGNSA. Losses at the gene ends were 3 bases for V and 0 bases for J; bases not matched to a gene: 4. The CDR3 is 15 amino acids. CDR3 in amino acids: CASSLWGGNQETQYF. In DNA, the CDR3 is TGTGCCAGCAGCTTGTGGGGGGGTAACCAAGAGACCCAGTACTTC.

The chain recombines TRBV5-4 with TRBJ2-7; 13 bases map to TRBD2. Germline-derived CDR1 and CDR2 are SGHNT and YYREEE (reference sequence). This CDR3 spans 16 amino acids. Trimming removed 4 bases from V and 0 bases from J; junction bases left unmatched: 4. DNA of the CDR3: TGTGCCAGCAGCCCTAGGACTAGCGGGGGCTCCTACGAGCAGTACTTC. It yields the protein CASSPRTSGGSYEQYF.

The chain links TRBV5-6 to TRBJ1-2, with 8 nucleotides matching TRBD1. V gave up 4 bases and J gave up 3 bases; unmatched junction bases: 2. The CDR3 spans 13 residues. The V gene's germline CDR1 is SGHDT and CDR2 YYEEEE. Written as DNA, the CDR3 is TGTGCCAGCAGCCCGGGACAGGACTATGGCTACACCTTC. Its protein product is CASSPGQDYGYTF.

J is TRBJ2-7 and V is TRBV5-7; no reliable D call. TRBV5-7 is marked as an open reading frame, function uncertain. The CDR3 sequence is 14 residues long. Trimming shortened V by 0 bases and J by 3 bases, and 10 bases separated the two germline ends. The CDR3 reads CASSLDRPDYEQYF. DNA of the CDR3: TGTGCCAGCAGCTTGGATCGGCCTGACTACGAGCAGTACTTC.

This clone was seen only once. The CDR3 loop reads CATSGGPQETQYF. The CDR3, as DNA: TGTGCCACCAGCGGGGGCCCACAAGAGACCCAGTACTTC. The gene calls are TRBV24-1 and TRBJ2-5; D is possibly TRBD1 or TRBD2 (6 bases each). This CDR3 has 13 amino acids. The germline gives CDR1 KGHDR, CDR2 SFDVKD. V lost 7 bases and J lost 2, with 10 bases in between.

The chain joins TRBV6-6 to TRBJ1-2; TRBD1 matches 10 bases. Germline CDR1 reads MNHNY; CDR2 reads SVGAGI (reference sequence). V trimming: 8 bases; J trimming: 7 bases; junction bases outside the gene matches: 7. The CDR3 loop spans 13 amino acids. The CDR3 reads CASYLGTGVGYTF. The DNA of the CDR3 is TGTGCCAGCTACTTAGGGACAGGGGTTGGCTACACCTTC.

This sequence joins TRBV7-8 and TRBJ1-5; D may be TRBD1 (5 bases). Trimming pared 0 bases from V and 3 bases from J, leaving 15 bases between. The germline V gene has CDR1 SGHVS and CDR2 FQNEAQ. The CDR3 is made up of 17 amino acids. The CDR3 protein is CASSLARRLGVNQPQHF. The CDR3 DNA reads as TGTGCCAGCAGCTTAGCGCGTCGCCTGGGGGTCAATCAGCCCCAGCATTTT.

The chain combines TRBV19 with TRBJ1-2; D unclear. The CDR3 runs 13 residues. Trimming cost V 3 bases and J 4 bases, with 9 bases left between them. Looked up from germline, CDR1 is LNHDA and CDR2 is SQIVND (reference sequence). In DNA form, the CDR3 reads TGTGCCAGTAGTATTGTCGGTTTCTATGGCTACACCTTC. Its translation is CASSIVGFYGYTF.

V usage is TRBV24-1 and J usage is TRBJ1-1; 10 bases match TRBD1. Germline trimming cut 4 bases from V and 4 bases from J; bases unmatched to any gene: 11. The CDR3 contains 17 residues. Germline V CDR1 and CDR2: KGHDR, SFDVKD. The CDR3, as DNA: TGTGCCACCAGTGAGTATACGCGACAGGGGGCGGTCACTGAAGCTTTCTTT. Translated: CATSEYTRQGAVTEAFF.

This chain connects TRBV9 to TRBJ2-3, with TRBD1 matching over 8 bases. This CDR3 is built from 15 residues. V dropped 0 bases and J dropped 6; count of bases not matched to a gene: 6. Germline CDR1 SGDLS, CDR2 YYNGEE. The CDR3 DNA reads as TGTGCCAGCAGCGTAGAGGACAGGGAGTCGGATACGCAGTATTTT. Its protein product is CASSVEDRESDTQYF.

By share, this clone counts as large. The rearrangement links TRBV18 to TRBJ2-1; D gene unclear. V lost 3 bases and J 10 bases, leaving 16 bases between the germline ends. The germline V gene encodes CDR1 KGHSH and CDR2 LQKENI. The CDR3 is made up of 14 amino acids. CDR3 region: CASSPGISTMEQFF. As DNA, the CDR3 is TGTGCCAGCTCACCGGGGATATCTACAATGGAGCAGTTCTTC.

The chain carries TRBV2 and TRBJ1-2, with a tentative D call TRBD1 (6 bases). CDR1 is SNHLY and CDR2 is FYNNEI in the germline V gene. Trimming cost V 2 bases and J 6 bases, with 13 bases left between them. CDR3 length: 14 amino acids. CDR3 in amino acids: CASSESRGADGYTF. DNA for the CDR3: TGTGCCAGCAGTGAATCGCGGGGGGCTGATGGCTACACCTTC.

This clone is a singleton in its sample. The J gene is TRBJ2-4, the V gene TRBV5-5; no reliable D call. V was clipped by 2 bases and J by 0 bases, with 15 bases between them. The CDR3 extends over 17 amino acids. Germline V gene sequence: CDR1 SGHKS, CDR2 YYEKEE (reference sequence). CDR3 DNA: TGTGCCAGCAGCTTCTCCTCTTTATTACTAGCCAAAAACATTCAGTACTTC. It is translated as CASSFSSLLLAKNIQYF.

The chain employs TRBV9 and TRBJ2-3; D gene uncertain. Germline values: CDR1 SGDLS, CDR2 YYNGEE. V was cut by 0 bases and J by 5 bases, with 4 bases left in between. The CDR3 is 12 residues long. This CDR3 is CASSVGEDTQYF. In DNA form, the CDR3 reads TGTGCCAGCAGCGTAGGGGAAGATACGCAGTATTTT.

This chain connects TRBV7-2 to TRBJ1-2; the D gene is possibly TRBD1 (6 bases). This CDR3 has 14 amino acids. V lost 4 bases and J 13 bases, leaving 22 bases between the germline ends. CDR1 is SGHTA and CDR2 is FQGNSA in the germline V gene. The CDR3 sequence is CASSSGTGSGRSTF. DNA of the CDR3: TGTGCCAGCAGCTCGGGTACAGGGAGTGGGCGATCCACCTTC.

V usage is TRBV7-2 and J usage is TRBJ2-7; 7 bases are shared with TRBD2. The trim removed 2 bases at V and 1 base at J, leaving 5 bases unmatched. The CDR3 is 15 amino acids. Germline assignment: CDR1 SGHTA and CDR2 FQGNSA. The CDR3 DNA reads as TGTGCCAGCAGCTTATCATTCGGGGGGTCCTACGAGCAGTACTTC. Amino acid sequence: CASSLSFGGSYEQYF.

This sequence joins TRBV4-3 and TRBJ1-6; unclear D gene. Germline V gene data show CDR1 as LGHNA and CDR2 as YSLEER. The CDR3 spans 16 residues. Trimming pared 0 bases from V and 9 bases from J, leaving 15 bases between. The CDR3 loop reads CASSQDGSGVRSPLHF. The CDR3 DNA follows: TGCGCCAGCAGCCAAGATGGAAGCGGGGTACGTTCACCCCTCCACTTT.